The 22 T cell receptor beta chains below all came from one sample that was sequenced in a study of monozygotic twins with inflammatory bowel disease (dated by TCRdb to between 2018 and 2020). Library construction relied on 5' RACE. The sample was run on an Illumina HiSeq 2500. The reads went through TCRdb reprocessing, and each CDR3 protein sequence gets one entry with no DNA. The sample's table covers roughly 150,000 distinct CDR3 sequences. The biggest ten clones account for 2% to 2.5% of the sample. Specimen: blood. Receptors were obtained from a human donor with ulcerative colitis or Crohn's disease, or a healthy co-twin of an affected twin (not recorded which).

The gene calls are TRBV20-1 and TRBJ2-5. In germline, CDR1 is DFQATT, CDR2 SNEGSKA (reference sequence). The CDR3 length is 18 residues. This CDR3 is CSASLSLWAGRYQETQYF.

V usage is TRBV5-1 and J usage is TRBJ1-2; TCRdb's D call of TRBD1 is untestable without DNA. This CDR3 contains 15 residues. CDR1 SGHRS and CDR2 YFSETQ come from the germline V gene. Here the CDR3 reads CASSLGDRARDGYTF.

The chain combines TRBV12-3 or TRBV12-4 with TRBJ2-3; checking the TCRdb D call of TRBD2 is not possible without DNA. This CDR3 is 15 amino acids long. This CDR3 reads CASRGTSGGTDTQYF.

This chain uses TRBV4-3 with TRBJ1-2; TCRdb reports TRBD1, a call that lacks DNA to check it against. The CDR3 contains 18 residues. The germline gives CDR1 LGHNA, CDR2 YSLEER. CDR3 loop: CASSQDRWTGARNYGYTF.

This chain connects TRBV7-2 to TRBJ1-4. CDR3 size: 15 residues. CDR1 SGHTA and CDR2 FQGNSA come from the germline V gene. CDR3 sequence: CASSLVPLSGEKLFF.

This chain links TRBV20-1 with TRBJ1-5; TCRdb indicates TRBD1, and absent DNA this call remains unverified. Germline assignment: CDR1 DFQATT and CDR2 SNEGSKA (reference sequence). CDR3 size: 15 residues. CDR3 residues: CSARGTGTWGQPQHF.

J is TRBJ1-4 and V is TRBV4-1; no DNA is available, so the TRBD1 call from TCRdb remains unchecked. CDR3 length: 18 amino acids. From germline, CDR1 is MGHRA and CDR2 YSYEKL. This chain's CDR3 is CASSPHSSRGDSNEKLFF.

The chain employs TRBV6-2 or TRBV6-3 and TRBJ1-4; TCRdb designates TRBD1, a call that cannot be tested without DNA. The CDR3 runs 14 residues. Germline CDR1 and CDR2: MNHEY and SVGEGT. The CDR3 loop is CAAPGEQSNEKLFF.

This rearrangement joins TRBV20-1 to TRBJ2-3; the D call of TRBD2 rests on TCRdb alone, since no DNA is present to check it. CDR3 length: 16 residues. Germline CDR1 DFQATT, CDR2 SNEGSKA (reference sequence). CDR3 region: CSARDLPSGGTDTQYF.

The chain is built from TRBV30 and TRBJ2-1; the D gene TCRdb calls, TRBD2, cannot be checked with no DNA. The CDR3 runs to 16 residues. From germline, CDR1 is GTSNPN and CDR2 SVGIG (reference sequence). The CDR3 region is CAWSTWTSGLYNEQFF.

The chain joins TRBV20-1 to TRBJ1-2; TCRdb names TRBD1, which stays unverified in the absence of DNA. Germline V lookup: CDR1 DFQATT, CDR2 SNEGSKA (reference sequence). The CDR3 is made up of 13 amino acids. This CDR3 is CSATPRDRVGYTF.

The gene calls are TRBV20-1 and TRBJ1-2; as DNA is missing, the TRBD1 call by TCRdb cannot be tested. The germline gives CDR1 DFQATT, CDR2 SNEGSKA (reference sequence). The CDR3 contains 17 residues. CDR3 in amino acids: CSARLPNPGQGNYGYTF.

The chain joins TRBV7-2 to TRBJ2-3; TCRdb's D call, TRBD1, is unchecked because there is no DNA. In germline, CDR1 is SGHTA, CDR2 FQGNSA. This CDR3 is built from 13 residues. This chain's CDR3 is CASSPRQSDTQYF. Combining the CDR3 with reference TRBV7-2 and TRBJ2-3 gives the whole variable domain GAGVSQSPSNKVTEKGKDVELRCDPISGHTALYWYRQSLGQGLEFLIYFQGNSAPDKSGLPSDRFSAERTGGSVSTLTIQRTQQEDSAVYLCASSPRQSDTQYFGPGTRLTVL.

The rearrangement links TRBV7-3 to TRBJ2-3; TCRdb names TRBD1, which stays unverified in the absence of DNA. Germline loops: CDR1 SGHTA, CDR2 FQGTGA. The CDR3 is 16 amino acids. CDR3 amino acids: CASSLGYSGGVDTQYF. The entire variable domain, with the rest obtained from reference TRBV7-3 and TRBJ2-3, is as follows: GAGVSQTPSNKVTEKGKYVELRCDPISGHTALYWYRQSLGQGPEFLIYFQGTGAADDSGLPNDRFFAVRPEGSVSTLKIQRTERGDSAVYLCASSLGYSGGVDTQYFGPGTRLTVL.

This chain links TRBV19 with TRBJ2-1. Germline loops: CDR1 LNHDA, CDR2 SQIVND (reference sequence). This CDR3 region has 15 residues. The CDR3 reads CASKFGQYSYNEQFF.

The rearrangement joins TRBV12-3 or TRBV12-4 to TRBJ2-1. This CDR3 comprises 13 residues. CDR3 sequence reads: CASSRGSYNEQFF.

The genes are TRBV4-3 and TRBJ1-3; TCRdb proposes TRBD1, but this gene call is untestable without DNA. The CDR3 is made up of 17 amino acids. Germline CDR1 reads LGHNA; CDR2 reads YSLEER. CDR3 in amino acids: CASSQDLGGARGNTIYF.

V gene TRBV20-1 combines with J gene TRBJ1-5. CDR3 length equals 15 residues. Germline CDR1 is DFQATT and CDR2 is SNEGSKA (reference sequence). CDR3 region: CSARDSAGINQPQHF.

This sequence joins TRBV4-1 and TRBJ1-1; the D gene TCRdb calls, TRBD1, cannot be checked with no DNA. Germline lookup yields CDR1 MGHRA and CDR2 YSYEKL. This CDR3 is 18 amino acids long. The CDR3 here is CASSRGGGQGSGNTEAFF.

The chain has TRBV7-2 and TRBJ1-5. Germline CDR1 and CDR2: SGHTA and FQGNSA. This CDR3 is 13 amino acids long. This chain's CDR3 is CASSLDPTQPQHF.

The rearrangement joins TRBV10-3 to TRBJ1-4; the D call of TRBD1 rests on TCRdb alone, since no DNA is present to check it. This CDR3 is 16 amino acids long. Per the germline V gene, CDR1 is ENHRY and CDR2 is SYGVKD. The CDR3 sequence is CAISEGRTVKNEKLFF.

The chain recombines TRBV27 with TRBJ1-3; TCRdb's D call, TRBD1, is unchecked because there is no DNA. Germline CDR1 MNHEY, CDR2 SMNVEV (reference sequence). CDR3 length: 15 residues. The CDR3 sequence is CASSTTGRPGNTIYF.